This T cell receptor (beta chain) was identified during a study of T-cell reconstitution after alpha-beta-depleted transplantation in children. Unique molecular identifiers were used in preparing the TCRbeta library. TCRdb re-called the PCR reads with MiXCR, one entry per CDR3 protein. The sample records roughly 500,000 distinct CDR3 sequences, 18% being singletons. V lost 1 base to trimming and J lost 5 bases; unmatched junction nucleotides: 8. Germline loops: CDR1 SGHRS, CDR2 YFSETQ. This CDR3 is 17 amino acids long. This clonotype was counted between two and nine times. The material sequenced was PBMCs from the stem cell graft donor, taken from the stem cell graft. This chain links TRBV5-1 with TRBJ2-1; 11 bases line up with TRBD2. The source of this sequence is a human donor who donated a stem cell graft to a child with acute lymphoblastic leukemia. The CDR3 sequence is CASSLSSGRALDNEQFF. The CDR3 DNA sequence: TGCGCCAGCAGCTTGAGTAGCGGGAGGGCCCTCGACAATGAGCAGTTCTTC.